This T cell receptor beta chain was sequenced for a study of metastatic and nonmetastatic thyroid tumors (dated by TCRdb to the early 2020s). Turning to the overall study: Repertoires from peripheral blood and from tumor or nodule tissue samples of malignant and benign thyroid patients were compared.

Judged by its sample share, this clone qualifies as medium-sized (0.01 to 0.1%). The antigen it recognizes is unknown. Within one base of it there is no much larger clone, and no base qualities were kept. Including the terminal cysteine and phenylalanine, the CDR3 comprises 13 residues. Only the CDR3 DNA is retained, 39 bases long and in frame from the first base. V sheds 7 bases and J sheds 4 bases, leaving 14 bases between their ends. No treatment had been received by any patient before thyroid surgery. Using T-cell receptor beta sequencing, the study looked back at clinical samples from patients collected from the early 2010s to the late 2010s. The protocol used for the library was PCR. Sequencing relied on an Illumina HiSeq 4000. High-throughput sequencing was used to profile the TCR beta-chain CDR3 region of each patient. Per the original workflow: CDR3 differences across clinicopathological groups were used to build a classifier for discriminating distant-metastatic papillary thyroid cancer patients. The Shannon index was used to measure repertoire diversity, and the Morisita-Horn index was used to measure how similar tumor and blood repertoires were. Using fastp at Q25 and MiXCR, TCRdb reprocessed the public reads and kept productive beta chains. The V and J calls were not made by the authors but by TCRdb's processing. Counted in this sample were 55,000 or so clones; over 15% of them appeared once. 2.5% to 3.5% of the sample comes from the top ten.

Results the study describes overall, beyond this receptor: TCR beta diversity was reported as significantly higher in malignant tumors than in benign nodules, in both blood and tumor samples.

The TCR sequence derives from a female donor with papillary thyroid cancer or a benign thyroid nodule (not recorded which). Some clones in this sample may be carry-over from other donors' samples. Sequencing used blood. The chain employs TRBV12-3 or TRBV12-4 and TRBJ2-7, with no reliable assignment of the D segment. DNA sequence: TGTGCCAGCACGCACGGGTCTCTTTACGAGCAGTACTTC. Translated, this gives CASTHGSLYEQYF.